This T cell receptor (beta chain) came from a study of T-cell memory formation after mild COVID-19. General study results and limits: Clones that got smaller from day 15 to 85 had even CD4/CD8, while clones growing later tipped toward CD4+.

TCRdb redid the calling of the 5' RACE reads with MiXCR, one entry per CDR3 protein. The sample lists roughly 380,000 distinct CDR3 sequences; over 25% were seen once. The CDR3 runs 16 residues. The V gene lost 1 base and the J gene lost 0 bases, with 10 bases spanning the gap. Germline V gives CDR1 SGHVS, CDR2 FNYEAQ. Only a few counts were recorded for this clonotype. What it binds is unknown. Sample: PBMCs or a T cell subset sorted from them (not recorded which). This receptor was obtained from an adult woman who had mild COVID-19 (a few samples of this study predate the infection). Cell type and time point are not known. The chain joins TRBV7-6 to TRBJ1-3; D remains ambiguous. The CDR3 bases are TGTGCCAGCAGCTTAGAGACAACTTACTCTGGAAACACCATATATTTT. Protein sequence: CASSLETTYSGNTIYF.